Below are 14 T cell receptor beta chains sequenced from a single sample in a study of T-cell reconstitution after alpha-beta-depleted transplantation in children. Unique molecular identifiers featured in how the TCRbeta library was prepared. MiXCR was run by TCRdb on the PCR reads, yielding one entry per CDR3 protein. The table has around 500,000 distinct CDR3 sequences, about 23% seen once. This sample comprised PBMCs, mostly from graft donor cells, obtained 360 days after TCRalphabeta/CD19-depleted stem cell transplant. All receptors come from a boy younger than two who had a stem cell transplant for acute myeloid leukemia, so the T cells may come from the graft donor.

This clonotype occurred many times. The chain uses TRBV20-1 and TRBJ2-1, with 12 bases aligning to TRBD2. The ends lost 8 bases at V and 10 bases at J; junction bases unmatched: 6. Germline V CDR1 and CDR2: DFQATT, SNEGSKA (reference sequence). The CDR3 is made up of 12 amino acids. CDR3 sequence (DNA): TGCAGTCTCAGACTAGCGGGGGACGAGCAGTTCTTC. Translation: CSLRLAGDEQFF.

This clonotype appeared a few times. The rearrangement uses TRBV2 and TRBJ2-3, with no clear D. CDR3 length equals 13 residues. V was pared by 7 bases and J by 2 bases, with 10 bases between. Germline V gene data show CDR1 as SNHLY and CDR2 as FYNNEI. The CDR3 nucleotides are TGTGCCAGCACCGGCGGAGACACAGATACGCAGTATTTT. This codes for CASTGGDTDTQYF.

The V and J genes are TRBV20-1 and TRBJ2-7; D is ambiguous. The length of the CDR3 is 16 residues. With 3 bases removed from V and 0 bases from J, the gap between germline ends came to 18 bases. CDR1 DFQATT and CDR2 SNEGSKA come from the germline V gene (reference sequence). This CDR3 reads CSASDPSQVHSYEQYV. The CDR3 coding sequence is TGCAGTGCTAGCGACCCCAGCCAGGTACACTCCTACGAGCAGTACGTC.

The chain couples TRBV12-3 or TRBV12-4 to TRBJ1-1, with 7 positions matching TRBD1. V was pared by 6 bases and J by 3 bases, with 7 bases of the junction left unmatched. The CDR3 loop spans 14 amino acids. The CDR3 sequence: CASSLQGPDTEAFF. The CDR3 DNA is TGTGCCAGCAGCCTACAGGGGCCGGACACTGAAGCTTTCTTT.

This clonotype was seen repeatedly, ten times or more. CDR3 sequence reads: CASRNGGSFYEQYV. CDR3 sequence (DNA): TGTGCCAGCAGGAACGGGGGCTCCTTCTACGAGCAGTACGTC. The V call is TRBV10-2, the J call TRBJ2-7; D possibly uses TRBD1 or TRBD2 (6 bases each). This CDR3 comprises 14 residues. Germline V gene sequence: CDR1 WSHSY, CDR2 SAAADI.

The rearrangement uses TRBV20-1 and TRBJ2-4; 7 bases agree with TRBD2. The CDR3 sequence is 13 residues long. From germline, CDR1 is DFQATT and CDR2 SNEGSKA (reference sequence). V lost 5 bases to trimming and J lost 6 bases; unmatched junction nucleotides: 7. CDR3 sequence reads: CSAGRDYPNIQYF. The CDR3 DNA reads TGCAGTGCTGGCCGGGACTACCCAAACATTCAGTACTTC.

Ten or more counts support this clonotype. This chain connects TRBV29-1 to TRBJ2-3; TRBD1 aligns across 8 bases. Germline V gives CDR1 SQVTM, CDR2 ANQGSEA. The CDR3 is made up of 14 amino acids. Trimming at V came to 7 bases and at J to 0 bases, leaving 6 bases not matched to a gene. The chain's CDR3 is CSAGQGGSTDTQYF. The CDR3 DNA reads TGCAGCGCTGGACAGGGAGGTAGCACAGATACGCAGTATTTT.

This clonotype was found many times. This chain connects TRBV27 to TRBJ2-6; D perhaps matches TRBD2 (5 bases). The V and J ends lost 5 bases and 0 bases respectively, with 8 bases between them. The germline CDR1 and CDR2 sequences are MNHEY and SMNVEV (reference sequence). The CDR3 length is 15 residues. DNA for the CDR3: TGTGCCAGCAGTGGACGGGGCTCTGGGGCCAACGTCCTGACTTTC. It is translated as CASSGRGSGANVLTF.

The sample holds many counts of this clonotype. The chain employs TRBV28 and TRBJ2-1, with D uncertain. This CDR3 contains 14 residues. Trimming pared 8 bases from V and 7 bases from J, leaving 18 bases between. Germline CDR1 is MDHEN and CDR2 is SYDVKM. The CDR3: CASVSLVPHNEQFF. The CDR3 nucleotides read TGTGCCAGCGTAAGTCTAGTGCCCCATAATGAGCAGTTCTTC.

This clonotype was seen a handful of times. The rearrangement links TRBV14 to TRBJ2-1; 8 positions agree with TRBD2. Trimming at V came to 5 bases and at J to 0 bases, leaving 6 bases not matched to a gene. Per the germline V gene, CDR1 is SGHDN and CDR2 is FVKESK. The CDR3 has 16 residues. CDR3 sequence: CASSGTSGPSYNEQFF. The CDR3 DNA follows: TGTGCCAGCAGCGGTACTAGCGGACCCTCCTACAATGAGCAGTTCTTC. Complete variable domain (other parts from reference TRBV14 and TRBJ2-1): EAGVTQFPSHSVIEKGQTVTLRCDPISGHDNLYWYRRVMGKEIKFLLHFVKESKQDESGMPNNRFLAERTGGTYSTLKVQPAELEDSGVYFCASSGTSGPSYNEQFFGPGTRLTVL.

This clonotype was observed a few times. CDR3 region: CAAGVGGYTF. In DNA, the CDR3 is TGTGCCGCGGGAGTAGGTGGCTACACCTTC. This chain links TRBV2 with TRBJ1-2; D ambiguous. The CDR3 length is 10 residues. The germline V gene has CDR1 SNHLY and CDR2 FYNNEI. Trimming shortened V by 11 bases and J by 7 bases, and 11 bases separated the two germline ends.

This clonotype was observed at least ten times. The chain recombines TRBV20-1 with TRBJ2-3; 8 positions match TRBD1. This CDR3 contains 14 residues. The V gene end was trimmed by 6 bases and the J gene end by 0 bases; junction bases not matched to a gene: 5. Germline values: CDR1 DFQATT, CDR2 SNEGSKA (reference sequence). The CDR3 DNA is TGCAGTGCGGCCGGGACAGGAAGCACAGATACGCAGTATTTT. It specifies CSAAGTGSTDTQYF.

CDR3 sequence reads: CSASKNRGNQPQHF. The DNA of the CDR3 is TGCAGTGCTAGTAAGAATCGGGGCAATCAGCCCCAGCATTTT. The chain combines TRBV20-1 with TRBJ1-5; D remains ambiguous. CDR1 and CDR2 (germline): DFQATT, SNEGSKA (reference sequence). Trimming pared 3 bases from V and 2 bases from J, leaving 11 bases between. The CDR3 totals 14 residues.

This clonotype came up many times. The chain carries TRBV7-2 and TRBJ2-1, with a weak D call TRBD2 (7 bases). CDR3 length: 14 residues. V was shortened by 6 bases and J by 2 bases, with 11 bases between the two germline ends. Looked up from germline, CDR1 is SGHTA and CDR2 is FQGNSA. The chain's CDR3 is CASRDGGPYNEQFF. The CDR3 DNA reads as TGTGCCAGCAGGGACGGGGGGCCCTACAATGAGCAGTTCTTC.